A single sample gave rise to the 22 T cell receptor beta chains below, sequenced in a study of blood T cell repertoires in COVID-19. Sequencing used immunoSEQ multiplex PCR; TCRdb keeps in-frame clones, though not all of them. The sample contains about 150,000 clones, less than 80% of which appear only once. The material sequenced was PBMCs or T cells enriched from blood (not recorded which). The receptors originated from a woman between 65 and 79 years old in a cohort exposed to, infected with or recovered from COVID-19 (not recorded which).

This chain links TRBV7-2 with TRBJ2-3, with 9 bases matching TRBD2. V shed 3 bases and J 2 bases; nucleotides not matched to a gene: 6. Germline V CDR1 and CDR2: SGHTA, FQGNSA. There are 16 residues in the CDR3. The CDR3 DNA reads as TGTGCCAGCAGCTTTCGCCTAGCGGGGACCACAGATACGCAGTATTTT. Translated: CASSFRLAGTTDTQYF.

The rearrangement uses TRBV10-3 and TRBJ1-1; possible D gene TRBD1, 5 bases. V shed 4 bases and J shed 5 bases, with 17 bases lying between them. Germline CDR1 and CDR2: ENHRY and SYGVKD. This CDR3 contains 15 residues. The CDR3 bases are TGTGCCATCAGTGTTACCCCCGGGGGTGAAACTGAAGCTTTCTTT. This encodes CAISVTPGGETEAFF.

The CDR3 DNA reads TGTGCCAGCAGTTTAGTCCCCAGTTCACCCCTCCACTTT. This translates into CASSLVPSSPLHF. The rearrangement joins TRBV27 to TRBJ1-6, with D unclear. The germline gives CDR1 MNHEY, CDR2 SMNVEV (reference sequence). The CDR3 runs to 13 residues. The V gene lost 2 bases and the J gene lost 9 bases, with 8 bases spanning the gap.

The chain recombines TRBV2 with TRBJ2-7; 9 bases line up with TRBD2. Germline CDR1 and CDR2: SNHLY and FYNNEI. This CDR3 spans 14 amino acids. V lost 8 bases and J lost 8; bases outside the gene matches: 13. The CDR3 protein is CASSQLAGPTQQYF. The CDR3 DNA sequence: TGTGCCAGCTCCCAACTAGCGGGTCCTACGCAGCAGTACTTC.

The CDR3 DNA reads as TGTGCCAGCAACATCAACGGACAGGGGAACACTGAAGCTTTCTTT. Translation: CASNINGQGNTEAFF. The chain links TRBV27 to TRBJ1-1; the match to TRBD1 covers 8 bases. CDR1 and CDR2 (germline): MNHEY, SMNVEV (reference sequence). The J segment lost 1 base and the V segment lost 7 bases, leaving 8 bases of the junction unmatched. The CDR3 covers 15 residues.

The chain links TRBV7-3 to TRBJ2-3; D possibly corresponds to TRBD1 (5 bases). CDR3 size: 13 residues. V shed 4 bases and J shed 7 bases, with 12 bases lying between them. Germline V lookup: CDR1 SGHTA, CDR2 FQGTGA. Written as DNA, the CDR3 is TGTGCCAGCAGCTCCTTTCAGGGCTATACGCAGTATTTT. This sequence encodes CASSSFQGYTQYF.

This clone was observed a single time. CDR3 DNA: TGTGCCACCAGTGGAGATGGTCCTTTCAATGAGCAGTTCTTC. Translation gives CATSGDGPFNEQFF. V usage is TRBV24-1 and J usage is TRBJ2-1; D gene ambiguous. CDR1 and CDR2 from the germline V gene are KGHDR and SFDVKD. The CDR3 consists of 14 residues. The V gene lost 5 bases and the J gene lost 6 bases, with 13 bases spanning the gap.

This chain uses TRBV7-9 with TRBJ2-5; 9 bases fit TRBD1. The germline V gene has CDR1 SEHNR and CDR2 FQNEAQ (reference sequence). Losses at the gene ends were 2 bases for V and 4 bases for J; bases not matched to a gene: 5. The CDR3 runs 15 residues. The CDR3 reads CASSLLQGAGETQYF. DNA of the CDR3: TGTGCCAGCAGCTTACTACAGGGGGCCGGAGAGACCCAGTACTTC. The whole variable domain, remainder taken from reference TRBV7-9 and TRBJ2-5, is DTGVSQNPRHKITKRGQNVTFRCDPISEHNRLYWYRQTLGQGPEFLTYFQNEAQLEKSRLLSDRFSAERPKGSFSTLEIQRTEQGDSAMYLCASSLLQGAGETQYFGPGTRLLVL.

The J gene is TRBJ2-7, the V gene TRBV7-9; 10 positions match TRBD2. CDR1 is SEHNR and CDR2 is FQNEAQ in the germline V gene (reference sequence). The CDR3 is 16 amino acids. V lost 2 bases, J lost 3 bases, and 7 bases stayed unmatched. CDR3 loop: CASSLLRASGSYEQYF. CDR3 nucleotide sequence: TGTGCCAGCAGCTTACTAAGGGCTAGCGGGAGCTACGAGCAGTACTTC.

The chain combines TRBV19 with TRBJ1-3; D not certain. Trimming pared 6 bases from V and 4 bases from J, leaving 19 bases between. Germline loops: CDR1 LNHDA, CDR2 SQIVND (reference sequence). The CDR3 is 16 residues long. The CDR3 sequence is CASSQREAGPGNTIYF. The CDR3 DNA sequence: TGTGCCAGTAGCCAAAGGGAGGCAGGACCAGGAAACACCATATATTTT.

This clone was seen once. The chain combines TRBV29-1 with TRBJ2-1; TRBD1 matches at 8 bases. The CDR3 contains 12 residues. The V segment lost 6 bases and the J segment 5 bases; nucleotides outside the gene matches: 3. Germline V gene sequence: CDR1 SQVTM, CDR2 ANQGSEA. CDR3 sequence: CSVGTGNNEQFF. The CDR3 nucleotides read TGCAGCGTAGGGACAGGAAACAATGAGCAGTTCTTC.

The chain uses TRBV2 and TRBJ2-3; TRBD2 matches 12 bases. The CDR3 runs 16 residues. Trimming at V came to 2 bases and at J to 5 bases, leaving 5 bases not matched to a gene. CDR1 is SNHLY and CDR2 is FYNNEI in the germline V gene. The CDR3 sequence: CASSEWRLAGEDTQYF. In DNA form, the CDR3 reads TGTGCCAGCAGTGAATGGAGACTAGCGGGAGAAGATACGCAGTATTTT.

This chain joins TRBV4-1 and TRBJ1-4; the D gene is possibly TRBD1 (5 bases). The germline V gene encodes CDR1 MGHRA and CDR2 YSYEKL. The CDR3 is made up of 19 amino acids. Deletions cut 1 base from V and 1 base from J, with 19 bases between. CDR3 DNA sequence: TGCGCCAGCAGCCAAGGTGTAGTCCGCGTGGGGGGAACTAATGAAAAACTGTTTTTT. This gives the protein CASSQGVVRVGGTNEKLFF.

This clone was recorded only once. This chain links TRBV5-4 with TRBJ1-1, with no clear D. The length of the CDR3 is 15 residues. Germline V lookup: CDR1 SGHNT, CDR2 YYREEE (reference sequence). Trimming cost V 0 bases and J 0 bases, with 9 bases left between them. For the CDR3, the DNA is TGTGCCAGCAGCTTGGGCGGCGTGATGAACACTGAAGCTTTCTTT. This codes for CASSLGGVMNTEAFF.

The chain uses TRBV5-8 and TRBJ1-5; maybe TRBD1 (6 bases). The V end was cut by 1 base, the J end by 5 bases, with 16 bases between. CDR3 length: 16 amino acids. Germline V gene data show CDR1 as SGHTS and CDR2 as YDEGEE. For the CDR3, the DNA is TGTGCCAGCAGCTTGCTCCAGGGGTCTTTTTATCAGCCCCAGCATTTT. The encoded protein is CASSLLQGSFYQPQHF. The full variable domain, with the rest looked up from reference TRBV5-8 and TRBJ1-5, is EAGVTQSPTHLIKTRGQQATLRCSPISGHTSVYWYQQALGLGLQFLLWYDEGEERNRGNFPPRFSGRQFPNYSSELNVNALELEDSALYLCASSLLQGSFYQPQHFGDGTRLSIL.

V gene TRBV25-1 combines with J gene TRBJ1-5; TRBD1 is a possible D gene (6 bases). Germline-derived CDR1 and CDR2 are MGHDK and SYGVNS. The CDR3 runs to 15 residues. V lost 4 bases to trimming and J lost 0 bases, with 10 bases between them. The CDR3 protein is CASSAGQNSNQPQHF. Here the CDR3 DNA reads TGTGCCAGCAGTGCCGGACAGAATAGCAATCAGCCCCAGCATTTT.

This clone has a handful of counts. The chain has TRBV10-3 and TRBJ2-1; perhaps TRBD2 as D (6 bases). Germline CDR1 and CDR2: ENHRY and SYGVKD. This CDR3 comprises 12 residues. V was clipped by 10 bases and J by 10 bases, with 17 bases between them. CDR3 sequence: CATQLSGGEQFF. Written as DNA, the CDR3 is TGTGCCACCCAACTTAGCGGAGGCGAGCAGTTCTTC.

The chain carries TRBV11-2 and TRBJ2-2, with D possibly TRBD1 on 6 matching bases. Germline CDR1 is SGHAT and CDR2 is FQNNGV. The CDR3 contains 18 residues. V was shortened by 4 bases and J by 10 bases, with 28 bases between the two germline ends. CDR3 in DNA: TGTGCCAGCAGCTACGGACTTGGGACATTAGGCCCCGGTGAGGAGCTGTTTTTT. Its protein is CASSYGLGTLGPGEELFF.

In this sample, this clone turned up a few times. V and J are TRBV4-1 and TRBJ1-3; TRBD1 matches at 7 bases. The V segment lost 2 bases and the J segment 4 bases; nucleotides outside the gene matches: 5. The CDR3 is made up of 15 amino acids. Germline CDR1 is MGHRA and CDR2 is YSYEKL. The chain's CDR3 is CASSQPTGAGNTIYF. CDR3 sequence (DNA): TGCGCCAGCAGCCAACCAACAGGGGCCGGAAACACCATATATTTT.

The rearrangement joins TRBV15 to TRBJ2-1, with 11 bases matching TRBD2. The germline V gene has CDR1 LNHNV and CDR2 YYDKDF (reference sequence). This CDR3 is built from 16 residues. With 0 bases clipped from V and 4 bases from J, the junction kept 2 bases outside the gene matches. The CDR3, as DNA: TGTGCCACCAGCAGAGAGGGACTAGCGGTATACAATGAGCAGTTCTTC. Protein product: CATSREGLAVYNEQFF. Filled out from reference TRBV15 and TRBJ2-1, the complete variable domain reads DAMVIQNPRYQVTQFGKPVTLSCSQTLNHNVMYWYQQKSSQAPKLLFHYYDKDFNNEADTPDNFQSRRPNTSFCFLDIRSPGLGDTAMYLCATSREGLAVYNEQFFGPGTRLTVL.

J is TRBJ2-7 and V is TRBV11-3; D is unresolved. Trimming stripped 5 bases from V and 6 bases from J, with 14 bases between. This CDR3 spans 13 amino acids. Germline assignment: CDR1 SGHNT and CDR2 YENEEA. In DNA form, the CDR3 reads TGTGCCAGCAGCCCTTCACGGTCCGGCGAGCAGTACTTC. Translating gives CASSPSRSGEQYF.

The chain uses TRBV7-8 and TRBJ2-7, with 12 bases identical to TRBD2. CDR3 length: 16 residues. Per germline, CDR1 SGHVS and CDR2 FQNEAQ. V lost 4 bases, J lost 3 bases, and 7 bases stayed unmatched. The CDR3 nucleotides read TGTGCCAGCAGCTCAGGGACTAGCGGGTCATACTACGAGCAGTACTTC. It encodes CASSSGTSGSYYEQYF.